These T cell receptor beta chains were read from a single sample in a study of neoadjuvant anti-PD-1 for oral cavity cancer. Clones were read by immunoSEQ multiplex PCR, and TCRdb kept only the in-frame ones, dropping some. This sample has about 14,000 clones, with about 44% found just once. This material consisted of tumor tissue, taken after nivolumab (anti-PD-1) treatment. Source of these receptors: a person aged 35 to 85 with oral cavity squamous cell carcinoma. The CDR3 runs from the conserved cysteine through the conserved F or W. D genes are given only for firm matches. Only some rows state a clone size, as once, few, many or a class for expanded clones.

many . TRBJ1-6 TRBV10-3 CATQPLSYNSPLHF TGTGCCACCCAACCGCTCTCCTATAATTCACCCCTCCACTTT
. TRBD1 TRBJ2-6 TRBV7-8 CASSLRQGMSGANVLTF TGTGCCAGCAGCTTAAGACAGGGTATGTCTGGGGCCAACGTCCTGACTTTC
. . TRBJ1-2 TRBV7-2 CASSSMASNYGYTF TGTGCCAGCAGCTCCATGGCGTCTAACTATGGCTACACCTTC
. TRBD1 TRBJ1-2 TRBV5-4 CASTPRGPGTGEYYGYTF TGTGCCAGCACCCCAAGGGGCCCTGGGACAGGGGAGTACTATGGCTACACCTTC
. TRBD2 TRBJ2-5 TRBV10-2 CASSESIAGGHQGTQYF TGCGCCAGCAGTGAGTCAATAGCGGGGGGCCACCAAGGGACCCAGTACTTC
many . TRBJ1-3 TRBV6-1 CASSVSQATGNTIYF TGTGCCAGCAGTGTAAGCCAGGCTACAGGAAACACCATATATTTT
large . TRBJ2-7 TRBV6-6 CASSYSKGKNEQYF TGTGCCAGCAGTTACTCGAAGGGTAAGAACGAGCAGTACTTC
few . TRBJ2-7 TRBV2 CASSALGYEQYF TGTGCCAGCTCCGCCCTAGGATACGAGCAGTACTTC
. TRBD1 TRBJ1-2 TRBV7-6 CASSPWTGEHGYTF TGTGCCAGCAGCCCCTGGACAGGGGAACATGGCTACACCTTC
few . TRBJ1-5 TRBV19 CASSITADTLQPQHF TGTGCCAGTAGTATCACGGCGGACACTCTGCAGCCCCAGCATTTT
few . TRBJ2-2 TRBV11-2 CASSLAGLSTGELFF TGTGCCAGCAGCTTGGCGGGCTTGAGCACCGGGGAGCTGTTTTTT
many . TRBJ1-2 TRBV28 CASRHRGYTF TGTGCCAGCAGGCATCGTGGCTACACCTTC
few . TRBJ2-7 TRBV5-6 CASSLGTSLYEQYF TGTGCCAGCAGCTTGGGGACTTCACTCTACGAGCAGTACTTC
few . TRBJ1-6 TRBV4-1 CASSRPLDSPLHF TGCGCCAGCAGCCGCCCACTGGACTCACCCCTCCACTTT
. TRBD1 TRBJ2-7 TRBV2 CASSEAQGAFYEQYF TGTGCCAGCAGTGAAGCACAGGGGGCGTTTTACGAGCAGTACTTC
. . TRBJ1-1 TRBV19 CASHPVGRMNTEAFF TGTGCCAGTCATCCTGTTGGGCGAATGAACACTGAAGCTTTCTTT
. TRBD1 TRBJ1-5 TRBV27 CASRGSGTGNQPQHF TGTGCCAGCAGGGGTTCCGGGACAGGCAATCAGCCCCAGCATTTT
once TRBD1 TRBJ2-3 TRBV7-3 CASSWDRAADTQYF TGTGCCAGCAGCTGGGACAGGGCGGCAGATACGCAGTATTTT
. . TRBJ2-1 TRBV19 CASSPGSRGEQFF TGTGCCAGTAGCCCAGGGTCTAGAGGTGAGCAGTTCTTC
. . TRBJ1-5 TRBV19 CASSIDPQLNSNQPQHF TGTGCCAGTAGTATAGATCCCCAGCTCAATAGCAATCAGCCCCAGCATTTT
few . TRBJ1-2 TRBV5-8 CASSRLEHTF TGTGCCAGCAGCAGACTCGAGCACACCTTC
few TRBD2 TRBJ2-7 TRBV5-1 CASSLPGGTYEQYF TGCGCCAGCAGCCTCCCCGGGGGGACCTACGAGCAGTACTTC
. . TRBJ2-7 TRBV7-2 CASSPSWGPYEQYF TGTGCCAGCAGCCCGTCGTGGGGGCCCTACGAGCAGTACTTC
. . TRBJ2-1 TRBV9 CASSHGTPNEQFF TGTGCCAGCAGCCACGGGACTCCGAATGAGCAGTTCTTC
many TRBD1 TRBJ1-4 TRBV25-1 CASSVPGGGSEKLFF TGTGCCAGCAGTGTCCCAGGGGGGGGTTCGGAAAAACTGTTTTTT
. . TRBJ1-4 TRBV30 CAWSVRGSETTNEKLFF TGTGCCTGGAGTGTACGTGGCAGCGAGACAACTAATGAAAAACTGTTTTTT
. . TRBJ1-1 TRBV6-5 CASSPREENTEAFF TGTGCCAGCAGCCCGAGGGAAGAGAACACTGAAGCTTTCTTT
few . TRBJ1-3 TRBV19 CASSETGGNTIYF TGTGCCAGCAGTGAGACTGGAGGAAACACCATATATTTT
. . TRBJ2-5 TRBV9 CASSKTGFQETQYF TGTGCCAGCAGCAAGACAGGTTTTCAAGAGACCCAGTACTTC
. TRBD2 TRBJ2-1 TRBV5-4 CASSSGLAGGWLSYNEQFF TGTGCCAGCAGCTCCGGACTAGCGGGGGGGTGGTTGTCCTACAATGAGCAGTTCTTC
. TRBD1 TRBJ2-7 TRBV2 CASSRDRGLYEQYF TGTGCCAGCAGCCGGGACAGGGGGCTCTACGAGCAGTACTTC
. TRBD1 TRBJ1-2 TRBV5-4 CASSRATGDYNYGYTF TGTGCCAGCAGCAGAGCGACAGGGGATTATAACTATGGCTACACCTTC
few . TRBJ2-1 TRBV11-2 CASSLDRRGPSYNEQFF TGTGCCAGCAGCTTAGATAGGAGAGGGCCCTCCTACAATGAGCAGTTCTTC
. TRBD2 TRBJ2-3 TRBV19 CASRPSGGGLGDTQYF TGTGCCAGTAGGCCAAGCGGCGGGGGGCTCGGAGATACGCAGTATTTT
. . TRBJ2-3 TRBV5-1 CASSPTTDTQYF TGCGCCAGCAGCCCCACTACAGATACGCAGTATTTT
medium-sized . TRBJ1-2 TRBV20-1 CSANSNYGYTF TGCAGTGCAAATTCAAACTATGGCTACACCTTC
medium-sized . TRBJ2-7 TRBV7-9 CASSRALTEQYF TGTGCCAGCAGCCGGGCTTTAACCGAGCAGTACTTC
many . TRBJ1-5 TRBV4-2 CASSEGGYSNQPQHF TGTGCCAGCAGCGAGGGAGGGTATAGCAATCAGCCCCAGCATTTT
. TRBD1 TRBJ1-5 TRBV10-3 CAISRGKNQPQHF TGTGCCATCAGCAGGGGGAAGAATCAGCCCCAGCATTTT
. TRBD1 TRBJ2-7 TRBV5-1 CASSYTGTAVYEQYF TGCGCCAGCAGCTACACCGGGACAGCAGTTTACGAGCAGTACTTC
few . TRBJ1-1 TRBV5-6 CASSLTDRDTEAFF TGTGCCAGCAGCTTGACAGACAGAGACACTGAAGCTTTCTTT
once TRBD2 TRBJ2-3 TRBV29-1 CSVRTSGGRDTQYF TGCAGCGTGAGGACTAGCGGGGGAAGAGATACGCAGTATTTT
. . TRBJ2-1 TRBV11-3 CASSSKGKYNEQFF TGTGCCAGCAGCTCCAAGGGAAAGTACAATGAGCAGTTCTTC